This T cell receptor beta chain came from a study of graft-versus-host responses after intestinal transplantation. About the research overall: All recipients got anti-thymocyte globulin induction, then tacrolimus and steroids for 2 to 4 years. General study results and limits: Recipient-marrow GvH clones were detected, some having first appeared in ileum or blood.

About this clone: Its antigen remains unidentified.

Sequenced by immunoSEQ multiplex PCR; TCRdb stores in-frame clones only, minus some. The data show about 47,000 clones, approximately 95% seen once. CDR1 SEHNR and CDR2 FQNEAQ come from the germline V gene (reference sequence). The CDR3 runs 15 residues. The trim removed 4 bases at V and 4 bases at J, leaving 7 bases unmatched. The source of this sequence is a human donor who was the organ donor for an intestinal transplant. The chain has TRBV7-9 and TRBJ2-7; TRBD1 matches 10 bases. This specimen consisted of unstimulated CD8+ T cells sorted from spleen or lymph node cells, obtained before transplant. The CDR3 coding sequence is TGTGCCAGCAGCTCGGACAGGGGGGAGGGGTACGAGCAGTACTTC. Amino acids: CASSSDRGEGYEQYF.